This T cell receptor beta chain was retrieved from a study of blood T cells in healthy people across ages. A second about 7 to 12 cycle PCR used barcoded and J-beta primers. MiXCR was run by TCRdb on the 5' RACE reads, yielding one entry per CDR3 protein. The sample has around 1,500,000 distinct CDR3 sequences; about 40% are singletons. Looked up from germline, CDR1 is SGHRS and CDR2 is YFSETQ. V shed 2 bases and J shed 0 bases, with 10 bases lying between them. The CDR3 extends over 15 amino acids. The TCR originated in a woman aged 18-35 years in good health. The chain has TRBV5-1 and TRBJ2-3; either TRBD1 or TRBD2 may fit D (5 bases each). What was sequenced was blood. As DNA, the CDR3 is TGCGCCAGCAGCTTTGGGGACCCTAGCACAGATACGCAGTATTTT. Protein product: CASSFGDPSTDTQYF.